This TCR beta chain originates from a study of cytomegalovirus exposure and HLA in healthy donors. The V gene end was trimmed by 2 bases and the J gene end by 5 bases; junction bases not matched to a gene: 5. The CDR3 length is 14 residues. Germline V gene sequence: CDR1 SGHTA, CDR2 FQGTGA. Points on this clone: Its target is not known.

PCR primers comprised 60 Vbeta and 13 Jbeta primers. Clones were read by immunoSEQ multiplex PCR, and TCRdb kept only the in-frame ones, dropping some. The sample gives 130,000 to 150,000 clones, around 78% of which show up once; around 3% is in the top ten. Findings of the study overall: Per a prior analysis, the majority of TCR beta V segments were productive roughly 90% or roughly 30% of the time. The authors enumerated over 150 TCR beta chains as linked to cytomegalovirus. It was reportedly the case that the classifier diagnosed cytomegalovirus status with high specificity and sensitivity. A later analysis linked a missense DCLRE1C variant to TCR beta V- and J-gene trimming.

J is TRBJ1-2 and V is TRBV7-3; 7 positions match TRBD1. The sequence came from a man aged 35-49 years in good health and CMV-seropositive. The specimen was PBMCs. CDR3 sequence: CASSLAPTGYGYTF. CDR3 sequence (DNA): TGTGCCAGCAGCTTAGCCCCGACAGGGTATGGCTACACCTTC.